This T cell receptor beta chain was identified in a study of low-dose radiotherapy and immunotherapy resistance in tumors. Background on the study: A dose of 0.5 Gy per fraction was delivered to Cohort 1 every 2 weeks, for a total of 6.5 Gy. Intravenous ipilimumab 1 mg/kg every six weeks was given with nivolumab 240 mg every two weeks. Participants in Cohort 2 were given 1 Gy per fraction every two weeks, for 13 Gy over 26 weeks.

V lost 5 bases and J 6 bases, leaving 13 bases between the germline ends. Germline assignment: CDR1 SGHVS and CDR2 FQNEAQ. The CDR3 sequence is 14 residues long. Time point described: before trial treatment. Nivolumab, ipilimumab, aspirin, low-dose cyclophosphamide and low-dose radiotherapy were given to donors. Primers targeting TRAV and TRBV primed first-strand cDNA, covering alpha and beta chains. With a constant-region primer and a V-primer adapter, TCRs were subjected to 20 PCR cycles of amplification. A single record per CDR3 protein comes from TCRdb applying MiXCR to the reads. The sample gives tens of thousands of distinct CDR3 sequences, roughly a sixth of which show up once; 2.8% is in the top ten. Many counts were recorded for this clonotype.

The specimen comprised PBMCs, sampled before treatment. The origin of this receptor is a male donor with prostate cancer. V and J are TRBV7-8 and TRBJ2-2; D is unresolved. The CDR3 DNA is TGTGCCAGCAGCCCCCTCCGGCGTGCCGGGGAGCTGTTTTTT. Encoded protein: CASSPLRRAGELFF.